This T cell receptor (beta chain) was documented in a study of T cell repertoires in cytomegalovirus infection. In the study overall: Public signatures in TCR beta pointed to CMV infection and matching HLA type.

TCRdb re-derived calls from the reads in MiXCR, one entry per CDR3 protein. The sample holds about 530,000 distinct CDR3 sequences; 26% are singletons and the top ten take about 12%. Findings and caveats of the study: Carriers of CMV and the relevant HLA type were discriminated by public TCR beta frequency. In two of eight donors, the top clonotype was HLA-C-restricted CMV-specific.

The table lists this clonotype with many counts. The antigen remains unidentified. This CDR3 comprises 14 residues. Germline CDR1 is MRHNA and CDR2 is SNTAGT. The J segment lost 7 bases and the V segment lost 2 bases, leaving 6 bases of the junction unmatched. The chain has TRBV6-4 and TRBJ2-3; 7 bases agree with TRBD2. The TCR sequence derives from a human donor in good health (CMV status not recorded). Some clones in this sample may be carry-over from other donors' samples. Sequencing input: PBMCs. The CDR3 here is CASSDGGDFNTQYF. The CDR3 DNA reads TGTGCCAGCAGTGACGGGGGGGACTTCAATACGCAGTATTTT.